The TCR beta chain under discussion was sequenced for a study of blood T cell repertoires in COVID-19. Study at large: The United States, Italy and Spain supplied acute and convalescent COVID-19 samples.

Under the authors' procedure: Nucleated cell counts were estimated from reference gene primer amplification. Measured with immunoSEQ multiplex PCR; TCRdb has only the in-frame clones, and not every one. The DNA was the basis for D and trimming; V, J and clone size are from that table. The repertoire holds roughly 130,000 clones, around nine tenths seen once, with around 3.8% in the top ten. V lost 4 bases to trimming and J lost 6 bases; unmatched junction nucleotides: 9. Germline-derived CDR1 and CDR2 are WNHNN and SYGVQD (reference sequence). CDR3 size: 16 residues. The sequenced sample consisted of peripheral blood. The clonotype originates from a man aged 45-60 years with active COVID-19. The V gene is TRBV10-1, the J gene TRBJ2-2; 9 bases map to TRBD2. The CDR3 coding sequence is TGCGCCAGCAGTGCCCGACTGGGGACTAGCCCCGGGGAGCTGTTTTTT. Residues: CASSARLGTSPGELFF.